One and the same sample provided the 29 T cell receptor beta chains below, sequenced in a study of human T cells and chemical hapten exposure. TCRdb reprocessed the RACE reads with MiXCR, giving one entry per CDR3 protein. Of 60,000 to 90,000 distinct CDR3 sequences listed, approximately 8.6% are singletons. The time point was: healthy volunteer bleed at 6 weeks. Extraction of total RNA was performed on unfractionated whole blood. The sequenced sample was whole blood. These receptor sequences come from a female donor in good health. Some clones in this sample may be carry-over from other donors' samples.

This clonotype was detected only a few times. For the CDR3, the DNA is TGTGCCAGCAGCCTTCGACTAGCGGGGCGCTTAGAGACCCAGTACTTC. Protein: CASSLRLAGRLETQYF. V is TRBV12-3 or TRBV12-4 and J is TRBJ2-5, with 11 bases lining up with TRBD2. The CDR3 totals 16 residues. Trimming cost V 6 bases and J 4 bases; bases outside gene matches: 10.

This sequence joins TRBV27 and TRBJ1-1, with D possibly TRBD1 on 6 matching bases. This CDR3 has 15 amino acids. V shed 2 bases and J shed 4 bases, with 14 bases lying between them. The germline V gene has CDR1 MNHEY and CDR2 SMNVEV (reference sequence). CDR3 coding DNA: TGTGCCAGCAGTTTAATGTCCGGGGGGCGCACTGAAGCTTTCTTT. This sequence encodes CASSLMSGGRTEAFF.

This rearrangement joins TRBV6-9 to TRBJ2-7; 15 bases align to TRBD2. There are 18 residues in the CDR3. The germline gives CDR1 MNHGY, CDR2 SVAAGI. Losses at the gene ends were 4 bases for V and 5 bases for J; bases not matched to a gene: 12. The CDR3 DNA sequence: TGTGCCAGCAGTTCCACGGGACTAGCGGGGGGTCTAAACCACGAGCAGTACTTC. Translated: CASSSTGLAGGLNHEQYF.

This clonotype came up a few times. The J gene is TRBJ1-4, the V gene TRBV27, with D uncertain. Trimming removed 4 bases from V and 7 bases from J, with 13 bases in between. Per germline, CDR1 MNHEY and CDR2 SMNVEV (reference sequence). The CDR3 is 14 amino acids. For the CDR3, the DNA is TGTGCCAGCAGTTCCTCCCAGAGGGTTGAAAAACTGTTTTTT. As protein: CASSSSQRVEKLFF.

This clonotype was seen only a few times. V usage is TRBV15 and J usage is TRBJ2-7, with D unclear. This CDR3 spans 15 amino acids. V shed 0 bases and J shed 12 bases, with 21 bases lying between them. Germline V CDR1 and CDR2: LNHNV, YYDKDF (reference sequence). The CDR3 region is CATSREARGPGPLYF. The CDR3 DNA is TGTGCCACCAGCAGAGAAGCCCGAGGACCCGGACCACTGTACTTC.

The sample holds a few counts of this clonotype. This sequence joins TRBV2 and TRBJ1-2; 8 nucleotides line up with TRBD1. V dropped 5 bases and J dropped 11; count of bases not matched to a gene: 13. The CDR3 is 14 residues long. Germline V gene lookup returns CDR1 SNHLY and CDR2 FYNNEI. CDR3 sequence: CASSSLDRVSAYTF. The CDR3 DNA follows: TGTGCCAGCAGTTCCTTGGACAGGGTTTCAGCTTACACCTTC. Full variable domain (remainder filled in from reference TRBV2 and TRBJ1-2): EPEVTQTPSHQVTQMGQEVILRCVPISNHLYFYWYRQILGQKVEFLVSFYNNEISEKSEIFDDQFSVERPDGSNFTLKIRSTKLEDSAMYFCASSSLDRVSAYTFGSGTRLTVV.

This clonotype was found a few times. The chain recombines TRBV27 with TRBJ1-1; D is ambiguous. The CDR3 spans 15 residues. The germline CDR1 and CDR2 sequences are MNHEY and SMNVEV (reference sequence). Trimming stripped 0 bases from V and 4 bases from J, with 12 bases between. The chain's CDR3 is CASSLSLGLPTEAFF. CDR3 in DNA: TGTGCCAGCAGTTTATCACTAGGGCTTCCCACTGAAGCTTTCTTT.

CDR3 sequence (DNA): TGTGCCAGCAGGGCCAGCTTCACTGAAGCTTTCTTT. This gives the protein CASRASFTEAFF. The chain links TRBV6-1 to TRBJ1-1; D unclear. V lost 6 bases and J 4 bases, leaving 9 bases between the germline ends. The germline CDR1 and CDR2 sequences are MNHNS and SASEGT. The CDR3 is made up of 12 amino acids.

The table lists this clonotype with a few counts. The chain is built from TRBV3-1 and TRBJ2-3; maybe TRBD2 (5 bases). Trimming removed 1 base at V and 6 bases at J, with 14 bases between. This CDR3 spans 15 amino acids. Germline CDR1 LGHDT, CDR2 YNNKEL (reference sequence). In DNA, the CDR3 is TGTGCCAGCAGCCAAGGCGGAGCCCCGGGGGATACGCAGTATTTT. Translated, it gives CASSQGGAPGDTQYF.

V gene TRBV20-1 combines with J gene TRBJ2-3; 7 nucleotides match TRBD1. Germline CDR1 is DFQATT and CDR2 is SNEGSKA (reference sequence). V dropped 1 base and J dropped 2; count of bases not matched to a gene: 6. The CDR3 loop spans 15 amino acids. CDR3 residues: CSARGRGNATDTQYF. The CDR3 coding sequence is TGCAGTGCTAGAGGCAGGGGGAACGCCACAGATACGCAGTATTTT.

This clonotype showed up just a few times. The chain links TRBV4-1 to TRBJ2-3; TRBD1 aligns across 7 bases. The junction had 8 bases not matched to a gene; V was cut back by 0 bases and J by 5 bases. The length of the CDR3 is 16 residues. Germline assignment: CDR1 MGHRA and CDR2 YSYEKL. CDR3 nucleotide sequence: TGCGCCAGCAGCCAAGATAAAGGGGGCGGTGAAGATACGCAGTATTTT. Encoded protein: CASSQDKGGGEDTQYF.

The table lists this clonotype with many counts. The V gene is TRBV29-1, the J gene TRBJ1-1, with 11 bases matching TRBD1. The trim removed 4 bases at V and 4 bases at J, leaving 5 bases unmatched. This CDR3 is built from 14 residues. Germline V gene lookup returns CDR1 SQVTM and CDR2 ANQGSEA. As DNA, the CDR3 is TGCAGCGTTGGAGGGGGACAGGGGGGCACTGAAGCTTTCTTT. This encodes CSVGGGQGGTEAFF.

V is TRBV12-3 or TRBV12-4 and J is TRBJ2-7, with TRBD2 identical over 7 bases. The V segment lost 7 bases and the J segment 6 bases; nucleotides outside the gene matches: 12. CDR3 size: 14 residues. The CDR3 DNA reads TGTGCCAGCACCGAAGAGGCGTCGGGAGGCGAGCAGTACTTC. Encoded protein: CASTEEASGGEQYF.

This clonotype was counted ten times or more. V is TRBV2 and J is TRBJ1-2; TRBD1 might be the D (5 bases). Germline V gives CDR1 SNHLY, CDR2 FYNNEI. The CDR3 extends over 15 amino acids. V lost 1 base and J lost 7, with 16 bases in between. The CDR3 protein is CASSEGRQGGSGYTF. The CDR3 region has the DNA TGTGCCAGCAGTGAAGGGAGGCAGGGTGGAAGTGGCTACACCTTC.

V is TRBV2 and J is TRBJ2-1; tentative D call: TRBD2 (7 bases). This CDR3 is 15 amino acids long. Between the trimmed V and J ends, which lost 1 base and 1 base, there was a span of 8 bases. The germline V gene encodes CDR1 SNHLY and CDR2 FYNNEI. The chain's CDR3 is CASSEEGGSYNEQFF. The CDR3 region has the DNA TGTGCCAGCAGTGAAGAGGGGGGGTCCTACAATGAGCAGTTCTTC. The whole variable domain, filled in from reference TRBV2 and TRBJ2-1, reads EPEVTQTPSHQVTQMGQEVILRCVPISNHLYFYWYRQILGQKVEFLVSFYNNEISEKSEIFDDQFSVERPDGSNFTLKIRSTKLEDSAMYFCASSEEGGSYNEQFFGPGTRLTVL.

The chain has TRBV20-1 and TRBJ2-7; D possibly corresponds to TRBD1 (6 bases). Trimming removed 8 bases at V and 0 bases at J, with 14 bases between. The CDR3 extends over 13 amino acids. The germline V gene encodes CDR1 DFQATT and CDR2 SNEGSKA (reference sequence). For the CDR3, the DNA is TGCAGTACATACAGGGCCGACTCCTACGAGCAGTACTTC. Its translation is CSTYRADSYEQYF.

This clonotype was observed a few times. The V and J genes are TRBV7-2 and TRBJ1-1; D is undetermined. CDR1 and CDR2 from the germline V gene are SGHTA and FQGNSA. CDR3 length: 15 residues. Trimming left V 1 base short and J 7 bases short, with 16 bases between. The CDR3 bases are TGTGCCAGCAGCTTAGGCGGCGCCTTTAGAGGTGAAGCTTTCTTT. The encoded protein is CASSLGGAFRGEAFF.

The V gene is TRBV12-3 or TRBV12-4, the J gene TRBJ2-3, with TRBD2 as a possible D gene (7 bases). The V and J ends lost 2 bases and 1 base respectively, with 19 bases between them. CDR3 length equals 18 residues. Here the CDR3 DNA reads TGTGCCAGCAGTTTAATTTCCGGGGGGCCTCTCGGCACAGATACGCAGTATTTT. Protein product: CASSLISGGPLGTDTQYF.

This clonotype was seen many times. The rearrangement links TRBV2 to TRBJ1-5; D is possibly TRBD1 (5 bases). CDR1 SNHLY and CDR2 FYNNEI come from the germline V gene. Trimming removed 7 bases at V and 3 bases at J, with 16 bases between. The CDR3 covers 15 residues. The CDR3 DNA sequence: TGTGCCAGCACGGGGGACGGACACTTCAATCAGCCCCAGCATTTT. It yields the protein CASTGDGHFNQPQHF. Drawing the rest from reference TRBV2 and TRBJ1-5, the complete variable domain is EPEVTQTPSHQVTQMGQEVILRCVPISNHLYFYWYRQILGQKVEFLVSFYNNEISEKSEIFDDQFSVERPDGSNFTLKIRSTKLEDSAMYFCASTGDGHFNQPQHFGDGTRLSIL.

The chain uses TRBV28 and TRBJ1-1; D is unclear. The CDR3 has 13 amino acids. Germline values: CDR1 MDHEN, CDR2 SYDVKM. V lost 6 bases and J 4 bases, leaving 12 bases between the germline ends. The CDR3 reads CASSFAGVTEAFF. In DNA form, the CDR3 reads TGTGCCAGCAGCTTCGCGGGAGTCACTGAAGCTTTCTTT.

In its sample, this clonotype was seen many times. This sequence joins TRBV5-1 and TRBJ2-7, with unresolved D. Germline assignment: CDR1 SGHRS and CDR2 YFSETQ. The ends were cut back, 4 bases at V and 6 bases at J, with 14 bases in the middle. This CDR3 comprises 13 residues. The CDR3 reads CASSPGVFREQYF. The DNA of the CDR3 is TGCGCCAGCAGCCCCGGCGTTTTCCGCGAGCAGTACTTC.

On this clonotype: The junction does not match germline at one end; this may be a read error. V and J are TRBV15 and TRBJ2-5; 11 bases align to TRBD2. This CDR3 has 17 amino acids. From germline, CDR1 is LNHNV and CDR2 YYDKDF (reference sequence). CDR3 DNA: TGTGCCACCAGCACCATACCGGGACTAGCGGTACAAGAGACCCAGTCCTTC. Its protein product is CATSTIPGLAVQETQSF. The whole variable domain, filled in from reference TRBV15 and TRBJ2-5, reads DAMVIQNPRYQVTQFGKPVTLSCSQTLNHNVMYWYQQKSSQAPKLLFHYYDKDFNNEADTPDNFQSRRPNTSFCFLDIRSPGLGDTAMYLCATSTIPGLAVQETQSFGPGTRLLVL.

This clonotype was counted a few times. The V gene is TRBV4-1, the J gene TRBJ1-5; possibly TRBD1 for D (6 bases). Germline V gene lookup returns CDR1 MGHRA and CDR2 YSYEKL. This CDR3 spans 15 amino acids. With 1 base removed from V and 6 bases from J, the gap between germline ends came to 13 bases. This chain's CDR3 is CASSQVSGAFQPQHF. The CDR3 nucleotides are TGCGCCAGCAGCCAAGTTTCAGGGGCGTTTCAGCCCCAGCATTTT.

The chain joins TRBV5-1 to TRBJ2-3; perhaps TRBD2 as D (6 bases). The germline V gene encodes CDR1 SGHRS and CDR2 YFSETQ. V was trimmed by 0 bases and J by 4 bases, leaving 12 bases between them. The CDR3 covers 15 residues. CDR3 loop: CASSLGLVLPDTQYF. DNA for the CDR3: TGCGCCAGCAGCTTGGGACTAGTCCTACCAGATACGCAGTATTTT.

There are many counts of this clonotype. This chain uses TRBV27 with TRBJ2-7; D call uncertain. There are 15 residues in the CDR3. CDR1 is MNHEY, CDR2 SMNVEV, per germline (reference sequence). Trimming removed 7 bases at V and 7 bases at J, with 23 bases between. The CDR3 DNA sequence: TGTGCCAGCACCCCACGGACCGCCAGTCGGAAGGAGCAGTACTTC. Amino acids: CASTPRTASRKEQYF.

The V call is TRBV7-7, the J call TRBJ2-7; perhaps TRBD2 as D (6 bases). Trimming shortened V by 1 base and J by 2 bases, and 9 bases separated the two germline ends. The CDR3 spans 14 residues. CDR1 and CDR2 (germline): SSHAT, FNYEAQ (reference sequence). CDR3 amino acids: CASSLGGETYEQYF. The CDR3 DNA is TGTGCCAGCAGCTTAGGGGGGGAGACCTACGAGCAGTACTTC.

This clonotype was observed many times. This chain links TRBV20-1 with TRBJ2-3; TRBD2 aligns across 7 bases. The CDR3 is 15 amino acids. Germline V gives CDR1 DFQATT, CDR2 SNEGSKA (reference sequence). Losses at the gene ends were 3 bases for V and 5 bases for J; bases not matched to a gene: 11. The CDR3 DNA follows: TGCAGTGCTAGTACCCTAGCGGTAGAGTTAGATACGCAGTATTTT. Protein: CSASTLAVELDTQYF.

Notes on this clonotype: A junction end diverges from the germline sequence, so it may reflect a read error. The V and J genes are TRBV7-9 and TRBJ2-3; no firm D call. Germline V gene sequence: CDR1 SEHNR, CDR2 FQNEAQ (reference sequence). This CDR3 has 16 residues. In nucleotides, the CDR3 is TGTGCCAGCAGCCCCCCCTTGGCAGTCAACACAGATACGCGGTATTTT. This gives the protein CASSPPLAVNTDTRYF.

Many counts were recorded for this clonotype. The rearrangement joins TRBV19 to TRBJ1-1; TRBD1 aligns across 7 bases. Germline V gene data show CDR1 as LNHDA and CDR2 as SQIVND (reference sequence). The V and J ends lost 4 bases and 4 bases, in that order; junction bases with no gene match: 3. The CDR3 loop spans 13 amino acids. The CDR3, as DNA: TGTGCCAGTAGTAGAACAGGGGCCACTGAAGCTTTCTTT. This encodes CASSRTGATEAFF.